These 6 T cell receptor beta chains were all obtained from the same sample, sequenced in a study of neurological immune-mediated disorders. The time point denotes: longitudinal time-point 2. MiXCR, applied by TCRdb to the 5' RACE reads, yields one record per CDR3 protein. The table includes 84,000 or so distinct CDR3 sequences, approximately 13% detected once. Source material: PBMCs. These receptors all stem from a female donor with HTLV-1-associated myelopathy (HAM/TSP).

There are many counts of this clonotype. CDR3 amino acids: CSAGDSMPGEQYF. The CDR3 nucleotides are TGCAGTGCGGGGGACAGCATGCCTGGTGAGCAGTACTTC. The chain combines TRBV20-1 with TRBJ2-7; 7 bases map to TRBD1. This CDR3 spans 13 amino acids. The V segment lost 6 bases and the J segment 7 bases; nucleotides outside the gene matches: 12. The germline CDR1 and CDR2 sequences are DFQATT and SNEGSKA (reference sequence).

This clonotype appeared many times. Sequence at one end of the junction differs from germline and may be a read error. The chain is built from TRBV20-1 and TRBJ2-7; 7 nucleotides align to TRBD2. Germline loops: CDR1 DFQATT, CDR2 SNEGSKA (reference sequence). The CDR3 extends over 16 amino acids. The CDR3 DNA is TGCAGTGCTCGAGACATCCGAGCGGGGCTTACCTACGAGCAGTACTTC. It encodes CSARDIRAGLTYEQYF.

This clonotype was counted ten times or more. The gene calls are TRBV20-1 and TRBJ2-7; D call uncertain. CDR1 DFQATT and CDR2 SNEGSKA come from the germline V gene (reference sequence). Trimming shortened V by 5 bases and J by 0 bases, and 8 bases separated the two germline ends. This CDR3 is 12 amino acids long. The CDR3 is CSALLHSYEQYF. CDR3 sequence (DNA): TGCAGTGCTCTTCTACACTCCTACGAGCAGTACTTC.

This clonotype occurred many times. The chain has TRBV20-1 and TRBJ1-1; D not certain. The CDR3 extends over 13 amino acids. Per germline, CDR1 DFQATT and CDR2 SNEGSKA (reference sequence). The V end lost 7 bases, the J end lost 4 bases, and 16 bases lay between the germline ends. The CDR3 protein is CSVPTRAGTEAFF. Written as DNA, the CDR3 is TGCAGTGTCCCGACGAGGGCGGGCACTGAAGCTTTCTTT.

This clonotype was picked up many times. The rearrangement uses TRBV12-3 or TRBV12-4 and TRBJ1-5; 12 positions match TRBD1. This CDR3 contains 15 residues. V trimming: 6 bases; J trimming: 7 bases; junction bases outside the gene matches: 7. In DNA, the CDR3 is TGTGCCAGCAGGTCGGGACAGGGGGCCGTCCAGCCCCAGCATTTT. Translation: CASRSGQGAVQPQHF.

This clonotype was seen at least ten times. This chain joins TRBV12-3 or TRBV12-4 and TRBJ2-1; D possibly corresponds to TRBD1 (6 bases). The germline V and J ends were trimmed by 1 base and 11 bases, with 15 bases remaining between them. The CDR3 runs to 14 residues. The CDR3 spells CASSLGGPGDKQFF. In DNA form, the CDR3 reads TGTGCCAGCAGTTTAGGGGGACCTGGGGACAAGCAGTTCTTC.